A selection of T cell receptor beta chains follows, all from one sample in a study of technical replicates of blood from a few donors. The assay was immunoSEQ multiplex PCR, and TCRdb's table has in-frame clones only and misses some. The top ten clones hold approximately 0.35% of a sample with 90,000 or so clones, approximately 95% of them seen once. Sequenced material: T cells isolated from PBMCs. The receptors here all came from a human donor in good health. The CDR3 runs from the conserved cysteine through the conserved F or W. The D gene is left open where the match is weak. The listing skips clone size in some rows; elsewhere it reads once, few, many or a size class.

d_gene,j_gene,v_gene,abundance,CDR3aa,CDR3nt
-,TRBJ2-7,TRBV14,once,CASSQAGPYEQYF,TGTGCCAGCAGTCAGGCGGGCCCCTACGAGCAGTACTTC
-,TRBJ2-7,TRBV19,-,CASSGQTIYEQYF,TGTGCCAGTAGCGGACAGACCATTTACGAGCAGTACTTC
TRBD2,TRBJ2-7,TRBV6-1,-,CASSSAGGTYEQYF,TGTGCCAGCAGTTCAGCGGGAGGGACCTACGAGCAGTACTTC
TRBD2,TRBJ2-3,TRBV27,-,CASSTLAGGFTDTQYF,TGTGCCAGCAGTACTCTAGCGGGAGGGTTCACAGATACGCAGTATTTT
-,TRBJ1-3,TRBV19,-,CASSSRGNTIYF,TGTGCCAGTAGTAGCAGAGGAAACACCATATATTTT
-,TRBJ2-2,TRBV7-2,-,CASGRGLAGELFF,TGTGCCAGCGGTAGGGGGTTGGCCGGGGAGCTGTTTTTT
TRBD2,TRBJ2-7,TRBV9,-,CASSPWGLAGSGEQYF,TGTGCCAGCAGCCCATGGGGACTAGCGGGTTCTGGCGAGCAGTACTTC
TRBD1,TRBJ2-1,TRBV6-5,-,CATRGQTPNEQFF,TGTGCCACTAGGGGGCAGACCCCCAATGAGCAGTTCTTC
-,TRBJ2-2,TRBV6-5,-,CASSYQITGELFF,TGTGCCAGCAGTTACCAGATCACCGGGGAGCTGTTTTTT
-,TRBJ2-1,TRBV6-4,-,CASSDSQGRNEQFF,TGTGCCAGCAGTGACTCGCAGGGTCGCAATGAGCAGTTCTTC
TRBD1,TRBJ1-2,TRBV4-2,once,CASSQDNQGARGYTF,TGTGCCAGCAGCCAAGATAATCAGGGGGCAAGGGGGTACACCTTC
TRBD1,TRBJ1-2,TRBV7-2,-,CASSLEPGQGYTF,TGTGCCAGCAGCCTCGAACCGGGACAGGGTTACACCTTC
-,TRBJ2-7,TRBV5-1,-,CASSPPSAYYEQYF,TGCGCCAGCAGCCCACCCAGCGCCTACTACGAGCAGTACTTC
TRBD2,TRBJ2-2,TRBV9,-,CASSVDPLVAGGLGTGELFF,TGTGCCAGCAGCGTAGATCCGCTGGTAGCGGGAGGGTTAGGTACCGGGGAGCTGTTTTTT
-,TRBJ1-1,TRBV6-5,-,CASSYIIEEGLAEAFF,TGTGCCAGCAGTTACATCATCGAGGAGGGCTTAGCTGAAGCTTTCTTT
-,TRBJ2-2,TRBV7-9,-,CASGAWLGFAGELFF,TGTGCCAGCGGGGCTTGGCTAGGTTTTGCCGGGGAGCTGTTTTTT
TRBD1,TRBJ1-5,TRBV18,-,CASSPQGGRAYQPQHF,TGTGCCAGCTCACCTCAAGGGGGCCGTGCCTATCAGCCCCAGCATTTT
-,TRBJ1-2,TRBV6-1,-,CASSEAGNYGYTF,TGTGCCAGCAGTGAGGCAGGGAACTATGGCTACACCTTC
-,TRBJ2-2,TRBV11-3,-,CASAKGQDTGELFF,TGTGCCAGCGCCAAGGGGCAGGACACCGGGGAGCTGTTTTTT
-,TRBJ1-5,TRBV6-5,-,CASSPTDINQPQHF,TGTGCCAGCAGTCCCACGGACATCAATCAGCCCCAGCATTTT
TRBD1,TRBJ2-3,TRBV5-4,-,CASSIDRGLNTQYF,TGTGCCAGCAGCATTGACAGGGGGCTGAATACGCAGTATTTT
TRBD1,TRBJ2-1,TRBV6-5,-,CASSLSGTGHNEQFF,TGTGCCAGCAGCCTATCCGGGACAGGGCACAATGAGCAGTTCTTC
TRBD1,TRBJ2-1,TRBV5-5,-,CASSLGTGRVNEQFF,TGTGCCAGCAGCCTCGGGACAGGGAGGGTCAATGAGCAGTTCTTC
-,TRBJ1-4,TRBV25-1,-,CASSETATNEKLFF,TGTGCCAGCAGTGAGACAGCAACTAATGAAAAACTGTTTTTT
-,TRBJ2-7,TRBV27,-,CASSLKQGYEQYF,TGTGCCAGCAGCCTCAAACAGGGCTACGAGCAGTACTTC
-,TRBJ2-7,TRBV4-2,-,CASSQEGGVDEQYF,TGTGCCAGCAGCCAAGAGGGGGGAGTAGACGAGCAGTACTTC
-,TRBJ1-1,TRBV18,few,CASSPENDAGFF,TGTGCCAGCTCACCAGAGAATGATGCCGGTTTCTTT
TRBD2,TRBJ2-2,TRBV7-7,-,CASSKVAGANTGELFF,TGTGCCAGCAGCAAAGTAGCGGGAGCGAACACCGGGGAGCTGTTTTTT
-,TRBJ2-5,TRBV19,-,CASSMMRQNQETQYF,TGTGCCAGTAGTATGATGCGACAAAACCAAGAGACCCAGTACTTC
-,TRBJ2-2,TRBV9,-,CASSVGPGELFF,TGTGCCAGCAGCGTAGGGCCCGGGGAGCTGTTTTTT
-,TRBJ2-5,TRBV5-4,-,CASSFLGFRETQYF,TGTGCCAGCAGCTTTTTGGGCTTTCGGGAGACCCAGTACTTC
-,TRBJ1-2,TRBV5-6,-,CASSNAGIYGYTF,TGTGCCAGCAGCAATGCAGGGATCTATGGCTACACCTTC
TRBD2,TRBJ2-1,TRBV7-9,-,CASRKGLAMDEQFF,TGTGCCAGCAGAAAAGGACTAGCGATGGATGAGCAGTTCTTC
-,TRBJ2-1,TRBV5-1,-,CASSLYGLLSSGEQFF,TGCGCCAGCTCACTCTACGGACTACTCTCCTCTGGTGAGCAGTTCTTC
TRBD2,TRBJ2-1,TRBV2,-,CASHTSGGNNEQFF,TGTGCCAGCCATACTAGCGGGGGAAACAATGAGCAGTTCTTC
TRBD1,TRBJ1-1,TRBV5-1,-,CASSLGGLNTEAFF,TGCGCCAGCAGCTTAGGGGGCCTGAACACTGAAGCTTTCTTT
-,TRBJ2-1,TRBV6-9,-,CASSAGDEQFF,TGTGCCAGCAGCGCAGGGGATGAGCAGTTCTTC
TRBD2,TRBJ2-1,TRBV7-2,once,CASTAGTSGGRDEQFF,TGTGCCAGCACCGCGGGAACTAGCGGGGGGCGGGATGAGCAGTTCTTC
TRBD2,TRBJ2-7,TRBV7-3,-,CASSWGFGTRIAYEQYF,TGTGCCAGCAGCTGGGGGTTCGGGACTAGAATCGCCTACGAGCAGTACTTC
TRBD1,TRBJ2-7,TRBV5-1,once,CASSRTGTDPYEQYF,TGCGCCAGCAGCCGTACCGGGACAGACCCCTACGAGCAGTACTTC
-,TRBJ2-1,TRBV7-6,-,CASATRPSSYNEQFF,TGTGCCAGCGCCACCCGCCCTAGCTCCTACAATGAGCAGTTCTTC
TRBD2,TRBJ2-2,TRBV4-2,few,CASSRTSGYTGELFF,TGTGCCAGCAGCCGGACTAGCGGGTACACCGGGGAGCTGTTTTTT
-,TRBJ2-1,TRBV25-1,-,CASSGDTFHFYNEQFF,TGTGCCAGCAGTGGGGACACCTTCCACTTTTACAATGAGCAGTTCTTC
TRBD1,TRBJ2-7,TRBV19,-,CASSRQGAYEQYF,TGTGCCAGTAGTAGACAGGGGGCGTACGAGCAGTACTTC
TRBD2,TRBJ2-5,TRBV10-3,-,CAISEGLAGETQYF,TGTGCCATCAGTGAGGGACTAGCGGGAGAGACCCAGTACTTC
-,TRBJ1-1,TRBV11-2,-,CASSLVVGMNTEAFF,TGTGCCAGCAGCTTAGTGGTGGGCATGAACACTGAAGCTTTCTTT
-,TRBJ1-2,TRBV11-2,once,CASSLEVAATYGYTF,TGTGCCAGCAGCTTAGAGGTTGCGGCGACTTATGGCTACACCTTC
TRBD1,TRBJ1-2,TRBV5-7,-,CASSLGQGAYGYTF,TGTGCCAGCAGCTTGGGACAGGGGGCTTATGGCTACACCTTC
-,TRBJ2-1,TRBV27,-,CASWGETFPSNEQFF,TGTGCCAGCTGGGGGGAGACTTTCCCCTCCAATGAGCAGTTCTTC
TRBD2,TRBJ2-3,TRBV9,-,CASSHRLAGVADTQYF,TGTGCCAGCAGCCACAGACTAGCGGGAGTGGCAGATACGCAGTATTTT
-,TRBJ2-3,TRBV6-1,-,CASSAQRTRAGTDTQYF,TGTGCCAGCAGTGCCCAACGGACCAGGGCGGGCACAGATACGCAGTATTTT
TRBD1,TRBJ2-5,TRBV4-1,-,CASSQEGGDETQYF,TGCGCCAGCAGCCAAGAAGGGGGCGACGAGACCCAGTACTTC
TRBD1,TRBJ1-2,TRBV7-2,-,CASSSAGTGVTYGYTF,TGTGCCAGCAGCTCAGCCGGGACAGGGGTCACCTATGGCTACACCTTC
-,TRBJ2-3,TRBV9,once,CASSVGGLGTDTQYF,TGTGCCAGCAGCGTAGGCGGGCTCGGCACAGATACGCAGTATTTT
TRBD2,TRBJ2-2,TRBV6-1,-,CASSESGLGIGELFF,TGTGCCAGCAGTGAATCCGGACTAGGCATCGGGGAGCTGTTTTTT
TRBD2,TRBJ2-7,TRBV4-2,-,CASSQGAGVNEQYF,TGTGCCAGCAGCCAAGGGGCGGGAGTCAACGAGCAGTACTTC
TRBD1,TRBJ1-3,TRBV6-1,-,CASSGQGTGNTIYF,TGTGCCAGCAGTGGACAGGGGACTGGAAACACCATATATTTT
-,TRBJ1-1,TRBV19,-,CASSIGQVNTEAFF,TGTGCCAGTAGTATAGGACAGGTGAACACTGAAGCTTTCTTT
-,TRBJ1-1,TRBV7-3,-,CASSLHRLNTEAFF,TGTGCCAGCAGCTTGCACAGACTAAACACTGAAGCTTTCTTT
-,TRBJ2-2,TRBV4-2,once,CASSPEAGRNTGELFF,TGTGCCAGCAGCCCAGAGGCAGGGCGCAACACCGGGGAGCTGTTTTTT